One sample yielded the 20 T cell receptor beta chains listed below, sequenced in a study of CD4 T cells in relation to SARS-CoV-2 and coronaviruses. The assay was immunoSEQ multiplex PCR, and TCRdb's table has in-frame clones only and misses some. The profile shows 15,000 to 20,000 clones, around 76% of them singletons. These TCRs are of unknown antigen specificity. CD4+ T cells from unexposed donors were obtained before the COVID-19 pandemic (2011-2018). The cells were cultured for 9 to 11 days before CD4+ T cells were isolated. The sequencing input was CD4+ T cells from PBMCs, cultured in vitro. Receptors were obtained from a human donor in good health.

V usage is TRBV5-4 and J usage is TRBJ2-1; 9 bases fit TRBD2. CDR3 length equals 16 residues. V shed 4 bases and J 1 base; nucleotides not matched to a gene: 6. The germline CDR1 and CDR2 sequences are SGHNT and YYREEE (reference sequence). The CDR3 DNA reads TGTGCCAGCAGCCCCGGGACTAGCCGGTCCTACAATGAGCAGTTCTTC. Translating it yields CASSPGTSRSYNEQFF. Together with reference TRBV5-4 and TRBJ2-1, the CDR3 gives the full variable domain: ETGVTQSPTHLIKTRGQQVTLRCSSQSGHNTVSWYQQALGQGPQFIFQYYREEENGRGNFPPRFSGLQFPNYSSELNVNALELDDSALYLCASSPGTSRSYNEQFFGPGTRLTVL.

This clone was observed a single time. This sequence joins TRBV19 and TRBJ2-5; TRBD2 agrees at 9 bases. V lost 5 bases to trimming and J lost 2 bases; unmatched junction nucleotides: 18. Per germline, CDR1 LNHDA and CDR2 SQIVND (reference sequence). The CDR3 extends over 19 amino acids. The chain's CDR3 is CASSQGLWASGDLQETQYF. The CDR3 DNA is TGTGCCAGTAGTCAGGGGCTGTGGGCTAGCGGGGACCTTCAAGAGACCCAGTACTTC. The full variable domain, its missing parts supplied by reference TRBV19 and TRBJ2-5, is DGGITQSPKYLFRKEGQNVTLSCEQNLNHDAMYWYRQDPGQGLRLIYYSQIVNDFQKGDIAEGYSVSREKKESFPLTVTSAQKNPTAFYLCASSQGLWASGDLQETQYFGPGTRLLVL.

The chain is built from TRBV4-1 and TRBJ2-3; 7 bases line up with TRBD1. The CDR3 runs to 17 residues. V dropped 4 bases and J dropped 10; count of bases not matched to a gene: 20. Germline V gene sequence: CDR1 MGHRA, CDR2 YSYEKL. CDR3 in DNA: TGCGCCAGCAGCCCCCGTGGGGGCGGCCAGGGGGTGTATGCGCAGTATTTT. As protein: CASSPRGGGQGVYAQYF.

This clone was seen only once. The chain has TRBV7-2 and TRBJ2-7, with a tentative D call TRBD1 (5 bases). This CDR3 contains 15 residues. Trimming took off 0 bases at V and 5 bases at J, with 14 bases between the two ends. Per the germline V gene, CDR1 is SGHTA and CDR2 is FQGNSA. CDR3 region: CASSLAAQGNNEQYF. In nucleotides, the CDR3 is TGTGCCAGCAGCTTAGCGGCCCAGGGTAACAACGAGCAGTACTTC.

The chain is built from TRBV4-3 and TRBJ2-1; 9 bases are a match to TRBD1. This CDR3 has 18 residues. Losses at the gene ends were 5 bases for V and 2 bases for J; bases not matched to a gene: 13. Germline CDR1 reads LGHNA; CDR2 reads YSLEER. CDR3 region: CASSYRPGGQGPYNEQFF. DNA of the CDR3: TGCGCCAGCAGCTACCGCCCGGGAGGACAGGGGCCCTACAATGAGCAGTTCTTC.

CDR3 bases: TGTGCCAGTAGTTTTGGGGGAGACCAGCCCCAGCATTTT. This codes for CASSFGGDQPQHF. V usage is TRBV19 and J usage is TRBJ1-5; TRBD1 is a possible D gene (5 bases). With 5 bases removed from V and 7 bases from J, the gap between germline ends came to 12 bases. This CDR3 comprises 13 residues. CDR1 and CDR2 from the germline V gene are LNHDA and SQIVND (reference sequence).

The count of this clone is one. The V gene is TRBV7-2, the J gene TRBJ2-7, with 14 bases lining up with TRBD2. The CDR3 runs 17 residues. Germline loops: CDR1 SGHTA, CDR2 FQGNSA. The V segment lost 3 bases and the J segment 3 bases; nucleotides outside the gene matches: 7. CDR3 in DNA: TGTGCCAGCAGCTTGGGACTAGCGGGAGTGTCAGGCTACGAGCAGTACTTC. Residues: CASSLGLAGVSGYEQYF.

The genes are TRBV3-1 (or the pseudogene TRBV3-2) and TRBJ1-2; 9 bases map to TRBD1. CDR1 and CDR2 from the germline V gene are LGHDT and YNNKEL (reference sequence). This CDR3 region has 18 residues. With 0 bases clipped from V and 5 bases from J, the junction kept 13 bases outside the gene matches. The CDR3 protein is CASSQDSLGTGTLYGYTF. The CDR3 coding sequence is TGTGCCAGCAGCCAAGATTCTCTAGGGACAGGGACTCTTTATGGCTACACCTTC.

V usage is TRBV11-2 and J usage is TRBJ1-2; TRBD1 is a possible D gene (6 bases). Between the trimmed V and J ends, which lost 3 bases and 5 bases, there was a span of 13 bases. CDR3 size: 14 residues. Germline CDR1 is SGHAT and CDR2 is FQNNGV. CDR3: CASSFSHREYGYTF. CDR3 nucleotide sequence: TGTGCCAGCAGCTTTTCCCACAGGGAATATGGCTACACCTTC. Combining the CDR3 with reference TRBV11-2 and TRBJ1-2 gives the whole variable domain EAGVAQSPRYKIIEKRQSVAFWCNPISGHATLYWYQQILGQGPKLLIQFQNNGVVDDSQLPKDRFSAERLKGVDSTLKIQPAKLEDSAVYLCASSFSHREYGYTFGSGTRLTVV.

This clone was observed a handful of times. The chain links TRBV2 to TRBJ1-3; D is unresolved. This CDR3 has 15 amino acids. V was clipped by 6 bases and J by 0 bases, with 12 bases between them. Germline V CDR1 and CDR2: SNHLY, FYNNEI. The CDR3 spells CASRRTLDSGNTIYF. The CDR3 bases are TGTGCCAGCAGAAGGACGTTAGACTCTGGAAACACCATATATTTT.

The chain has TRBV5-1 and TRBJ2-1, with D perhaps matching TRBD2 (6 bases). The CDR3 is 14 amino acids. Germline loops: CDR1 SGHRS, CDR2 YFSETQ. V shed 0 bases and J shed 4 bases, with 8 bases lying between them. The CDR3 region has the DNA TGCGCCAGCAGCTTGGGTGGGGGGTACAATGAGCAGTTCTTC. Residues: CASSLGGGYNEQFF. Full variable domain (outside the CDR3, taken from reference TRBV5-1 and TRBJ2-1): KAGVTQTPRYLIKTRGQQVTLSCSPISGHRSVSWYQQTPGQGLQFLFEYFSETQRNKGNFPGRFSGRQFSNSRSEMNVSTLELGDSALYLCASSLGGGYNEQFFGPGTRLTVL.

This clone was found a few times. The chain couples TRBV2 to TRBJ2-3; no firm D call. Germline lookup yields CDR1 SNHLY and CDR2 FYNNEI. The CDR3 runs 15 residues. Between the trimmed V and J ends, which lost 2 bases and 1 base, there was a span of 10 bases. CDR3 bases: TGTGCCAGCAGTGAACTTTCCACCCGCACAGATACGCAGTATTTT. Translated, it gives CASSELSTRTDTQYF. Drawing the rest from reference TRBV2 and TRBJ2-3, the complete variable domain is EPEVTQTPSHQVTQMGQEVILRCVPISNHLYFYWYRQILGQKVEFLVSFYNNEISEKSEIFDDQFSVERPDGSNFTLKIRSTKLEDSAMYFCASSELSTRTDTQYFGPGTRLTVL.

The chain carries TRBV28 and TRBJ2-1; TRBD1 might be the D (6 bases). This CDR3 has 13 residues. The V and J ends lost 2 bases and 10 bases respectively, with 12 bases between them. Germline lookup yields CDR1 MDHEN and CDR2 SYDVKM. CDR3 nucleotides: TGTGCCAGCAGTTTACCTTCCAGGGGCGAGCAGTTCTTC. It translates to CASSLPSRGEQFF.

This chain connects TRBV29-1 to TRBJ2-4, with 10 bases fitting TRBD2. Germline CDR1 and CDR2: SQVTM and ANQGSEA. The V segment lost 6 bases and the J segment 0 bases; nucleotides outside the gene matches: 8. The CDR3 loop spans 16 amino acids. The CDR3 region is CSVSGGASGAKNIQYF. The CDR3 DNA sequence: TGCAGCGTCAGCGGGGGGGCATCAGGAGCCAAAAACATTCAGTACTTC.

CDR3 DNA: TGTGCCAGCAGTGAATTGAACTTGGGGACGGGGGAGCTGTTTTTT. Its translation: CASSELNLGTGELFF. The chain has TRBV6-1 and TRBJ2-2, with D possibly called TRBD1 or TRBD2 (5 bases each). V dropped 2 bases and J dropped 8 bases, with 15 bases sitting between them. Germline CDR1 MNHNS, CDR2 SASEGT. The CDR3 loop spans 15 amino acids.

The chain has TRBV7-2 and TRBJ1-5; D possibly corresponds to TRBD1 (5 bases). V shed 4 bases and J shed 2 bases, with 12 bases lying between them. The length of the CDR3 is 15 residues. The V gene's germline CDR1 is SGHTA and CDR2 FQGNSA. CDR3 in DNA: TGTGCCAGCAGCTATACAGGTTTTGGCAATCAGCCCCAGCATTTT. Protein sequence: CASSYTGFGNQPQHF.

The chain is built from TRBV6-5 and TRBJ2-5; 9 bases line up with TRBD2. The CDR3 consists of 15 residues. Unmatched junction bases numbered 5, after V lost 2 bases and J lost 4 bases. Germline V gene lookup returns CDR1 MNHEY and CDR2 SVGAGI. The CDR3 nucleotides are TGTGCCAGCAGTTACGCCGCGGGGGGGGGAGAGACCCAGTACTTC. Translated, it gives CASSYAAGGGETQYF.

The chain carries TRBV19 and TRBJ1-4; 10 bases agree with TRBD1. V lost 4 bases to trimming and J lost 7 bases; unmatched junction nucleotides: 6. This CDR3 contains 15 residues. CDR1 LNHDA and CDR2 SQIVND come from the germline V gene (reference sequence). Here the CDR3 DNA reads TGTGCCAGTAGTACAACCGGGACAGGGGTTGAAAAACTGTTTTTT. This codes for CASSTTGTGVEKLFF.

The count of this clone is one. The V call is TRBV9, the J call TRBJ1-1; possible D gene TRBD1, 5 bases. Trimming shortened V by 4 bases and J by 5 bases, and 18 bases separated the two germline ends. The CDR3 consists of 15 residues. Germline V CDR1 and CDR2: SGDLS, YYNGEE. The CDR3 DNA reads as TGTGCCAGCAGCTCCCCGGGCGGCGGGGGGACTGAAGCTTTCTTT. Translating it yields CASSSPGGGGTEAFF.

The rearrangement links TRBV19 to TRBJ1-2, with D maybe TRBD1 (5 bases). Germline lookup yields CDR1 LNHDA and CDR2 SQIVND (reference sequence). This CDR3 spans 15 amino acids. Between the trimmed V and J ends, which lost 3 bases and 4 bases, there was a span of 15 bases. The CDR3 DNA is TGTGCCAGTAGTATCGCAGGGAGGGATATCTATGGCTACACCTTC. This codes for CASSIAGRDIYGYTF.